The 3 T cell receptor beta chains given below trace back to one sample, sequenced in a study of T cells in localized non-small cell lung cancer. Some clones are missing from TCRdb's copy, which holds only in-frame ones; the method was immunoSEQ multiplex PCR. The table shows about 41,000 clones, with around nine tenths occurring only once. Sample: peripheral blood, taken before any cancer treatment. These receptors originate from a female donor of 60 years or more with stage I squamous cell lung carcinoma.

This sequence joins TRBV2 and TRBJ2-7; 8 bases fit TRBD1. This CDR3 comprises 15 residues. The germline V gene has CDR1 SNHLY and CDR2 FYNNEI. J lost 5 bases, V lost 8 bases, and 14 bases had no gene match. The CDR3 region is CASRSSQGASDEQYF. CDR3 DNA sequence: TGTGCCAGCCGATCGTCGCAGGGGGCATCCGACGAGCAGTACTTC.

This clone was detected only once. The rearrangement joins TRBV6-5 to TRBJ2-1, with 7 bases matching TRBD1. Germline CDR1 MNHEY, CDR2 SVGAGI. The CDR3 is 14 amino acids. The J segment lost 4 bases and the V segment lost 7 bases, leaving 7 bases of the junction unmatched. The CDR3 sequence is CASTVGQPYNEQFF. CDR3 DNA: TGTGCCAGCACTGTGGGACAGCCATACAATGAGCAGTTCTTC.

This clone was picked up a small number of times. The CDR3 here is CASSQDGHLDDEQFF. Here the CDR3 DNA reads TGCGCCAGCAGCCAAGATGGGCATCTAGACGATGAGCAGTTCTTC. The chain is built from TRBV4-3 and TRBJ2-1; unclear D gene. The CDR3 is 15 residues long. The germline V gene has CDR1 LGHNA and CDR2 YSLEER. Trimming removed 0 bases from V and 8 bases from J, with 14 bases in between.